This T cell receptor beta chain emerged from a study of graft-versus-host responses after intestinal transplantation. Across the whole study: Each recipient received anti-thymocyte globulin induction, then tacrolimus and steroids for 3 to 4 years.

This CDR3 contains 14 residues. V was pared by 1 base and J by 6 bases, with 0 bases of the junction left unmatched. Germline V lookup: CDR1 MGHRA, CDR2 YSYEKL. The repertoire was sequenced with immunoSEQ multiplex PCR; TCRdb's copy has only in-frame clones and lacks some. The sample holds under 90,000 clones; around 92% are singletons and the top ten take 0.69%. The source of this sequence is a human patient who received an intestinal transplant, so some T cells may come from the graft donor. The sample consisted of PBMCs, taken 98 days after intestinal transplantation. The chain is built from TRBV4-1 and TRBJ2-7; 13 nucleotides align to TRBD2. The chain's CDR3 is CASSQGTSGSEQYF. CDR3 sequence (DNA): TGCGCCAGCAGCCAAGGGACTAGCGGGAGCGAGCAGTACTTC.